This TCR beta chain was documented in a study of Ad26.COV2.S vaccination and SARS-CoV-2 variants. Stated treatment: some 20 received Ad26.COV2.S at low or high dose, single or two shots; about 5 received placebo; per-sample allocation not given. Sampling occurred on day 63 after the first vaccine or placebo injection. The vaccine delivered Wuhan-strain SARS-CoV-2 spike through an Ad26 vector. Here immunoSEQ multiplex PCR was the method, and the copy in TCRdb shows in-frame clones only, minus some. Here the sample spans more than 350,000 clones, 75% to 95% being singletons. Trimming cost V 5 bases and J 1 base, with 12 bases left between them. The CDR3 has 15 amino acids. Germline V CDR1 and CDR2: LNHDA, SQIVND (reference sequence).

The specimen was peripheral blood, collected in a trial of Ad26.COV2.S vaccine versus placebo. This chain connects TRBV19 to TRBJ1-3; D is ambiguous. This receptor was taken from a person between 18 and 65 years old who received the Ad26.COV2.S COVID-19 vaccine or a placebo. The CDR3 sequence is CASSAPARSGNTIYF. CDR3 DNA: TGTGCCAGTAGTGCCCCGGCGAGGTCTGGAAACACCATATATTTT.